A selection of T cell receptor beta chains follows, all from one sample in a study of T cell repertoires in cytomegalovirus infection. TCRdb reprocessed the reads with MiXCR, giving one entry per CDR3 protein. The sample has over 250,000 distinct CDR3 sequences, around 25% seen once; the top ten hold approximately 15%. The sample consisted of PBMCs. These receptors were obtained from a human donor in good health (CMV status not recorded). Some clones in this sample may be carry-over from other donors' samples. The CDR3 runs from the conserved cysteine through the conserved F or W. D genes are given only for firm matches. Clone sizes are given selectively: once, few, many, or a class where the clone is expanded.

- TRBJ1-5 TRBV28 TRBD1 TGTGCCAGCAGGGGGACAGGGGGCTCTCAGCCCCAGCATTTT CASRGTGGSQPQHF
medium-sized TRBJ2-1 TRBV7-2 TRBD1 TGTGCCAGCAGCAAAGGACAGGGCTTTAATGAGCAGTTCTTC CASSKGQGFNEQFF
- TRBJ1-3 TRBV6-2/TRBV6-3 - TGTGCCAGCAGTTACCGGGACGGCCCCTCTGGAAACACCATATATTTT CASSYRDGPSGNTIYF
few TRBJ1-4 TRBV7-8 - TGTGCCAGCAGCCCTGTCTGGGAAAAACTGTTTTTT CASSPVWEKLFF
many TRBJ1-1 TRBV7-2 TRBD1 TGTGCCAGCAGCTTAGTACCAGGGACAGGGAAGGCTTTCTTT CASSLVPGTGKAFF
- TRBJ2-5 TRBV2 TRBD2 TGTGCCAGCAGTGATGTCGGGAGGGAGACCCAGTACTTC CASSDVGRETQYF
many TRBJ2-1 TRBV7-2 TRBD2 TGTGCCAGCAGCATAGGGACTAGCGAATACAATGAGCAGTTCTTC CASSIGTSEYNEQFF
few TRBJ1-6 TRBV20-1 - TGCAGTGCTAGTTCCTGGGCCTCGGGAGATTCACCCCTCCACTTT CSASSWASGDSPLHF
many TRBJ2-1 TRBV6-6 - TGTGCCAGCAGTTCCTGGGGCCTCTATGAGCAGTTCTTC CASSSWGLYEQFF
- TRBJ2-1 TRBV12-3/TRBV12-4 - TGTGCCACCCTACGAAGGCGGACCTCCTACAATGAGCAGTTCTTC CATLRRRTSYNEQFF
few TRBJ2-7 TRBV6-6 - TGTGCCAGCAGTTATCGGGCGGGAAGCTCCTACGAGCAGTACTTC CASSYRAGSSYEQYF
- TRBJ2-7 TRBV11-2 - TGTGCCAGCAGCTATCGGGACAAAGGCGAGCAGTACTTC CASSYRDKGEQYF
many TRBJ2-3 TRBV7-2 TRBD2 TGTGCCAGCAGCTTAGTAGGGACTAGCGGCACAGATACGCAGTATTTT CASSLVGTSGTDTQYF
many TRBJ2-3 TRBV28 TRBD2 TGTGCCAGCAGTCCCCCCGGGGGGTATATCGGGGGTGGTACGCAGTATTTT CASSPPGGYIGGGTQYF
- TRBJ2-7 TRBV6-6 - TGTGCCAGCAGTACCAAGTACGAGCAGTACTTC CASSTKYEQYF
few TRBJ2-5 TRBV10-3 - TGTGCCATCAGTGAGTCGGGGGAGACCCAGTACTTC CAISESGETQYF
- TRBJ2-1 TRBV20-1 - TGCAGTGCTAGAGGGTATGAGCAGTTCTTC CSARGYEQFF
few TRBJ1-2 TRBV9 - TGTGCCAGCAGCCCGAGAAGGGGCAGTCAGGGCTACACCTTC CASSPRRGSQGYTF
many TRBJ2-5 TRBV7-2 TRBD1 TGTGCCAGCAGCTTCTTCACAGGGGCGGAGACCCAGTACTTC CASSFFTGAETQYF
few TRBJ1-1 TRBV29-1 - TGCAGCGCCGAGGGACTGAACACTGAAGCTTTCTTT CSAEGLNTEAFF
many TRBJ2-1 TRBV7-2 - TGTGCCAGCAGCTCGACTTTCAGCTCCTACAATGAGCAGTTCTTC CASSSTFSSYNEQFF
- TRBJ2-1 TRBV7-8 TRBD2 TGTGCCAGCAGCTTAGGGCCGCTAGCGGGAGGGTTAGGGGAGCAGTTCTTC CASSLGPLAGGLGEQFF
- TRBJ2-7 TRBV5-1 - TGCGCCAGCAGCACTAGCAACGATCAGTACTTC CASSTSNDQYF
- TRBJ2-2 TRBV6-6 TRBD2 TGTGCCAGCAGTCTCCCCGGGGGGGATTACACCGGGGAGCTGTTTTTT CASSLPGGDYTGELFF
- TRBJ1-1 TRBV28 - TGTGCCAGCAGTCTTGCATCGACCCTAGGTGGAGCTTTCTTT CASSLASTLGGAFF
many TRBJ2-1 TRBV2 - TGTGCCAGCAGTGAACTGCCTGGCTCCTACAATGAGCAGTTCTTC CASSELPGSYNEQFF
- TRBJ1-4 TRBV2 TRBD1 TGTGCCAGCAGTGTACTATCCGGGACAGGGTCGGAAAAACTGTTTTTT CASSVLSGTGSEKLFF
many TRBJ2-1 TRBV14 - TGTGCCAGCAGCCTGGACAGAATCGATCTAACTTACAATGAGCAGTTCTTC CASSLDRIDLTYNEQFF
- TRBJ2-2 TRBV11-1 - TGTGCCAGCAGCCCAGGGGCCCAGACCGGGGAGCTGTTTTTT CASSPGAQTGELFF
many TRBJ2-7 TRBV6-6 - TGTGCCAGCAGCTACACACCCACGGGGTCCCTCTACGAGCAGTACTTC CASSYTPTGSLYEQYF
- TRBJ2-7 TRBV7-9 - TGTGCCAGCAGCTTATCCGGGGCCGAGCAGTACTTC CASSLSGAEQYF
many TRBJ2-7 TRBV7-2 - TGTGCCAGCAGCGAGAGTGGTAACTACGAGCAGTACTTC CASSESGNYEQYF
many TRBJ1-1 TRBV12-3/TRBV12-4 - TGTGCCAGCAGTTTAGGTGCAGGGAACACTGAAGCTTTCTTT CASSLGAGNTEAFF
few TRBJ1-2 TRBV19 TRBD1 TGTGCCAGTAGCGGACAGGATGCTAACTATGGCTACACCTTC CASSGQDANYGYTF
many TRBJ2-7 TRBV7-2 - TGTGCCAGCAGCTTGTATGGGCAGGGCTACGAGCAGTACTTC CASSLYGQGYEQYF
few TRBJ2-6 TRBV9 - TGTGCCAGCAGCTCCCGGGACGGAAGCTCTGGGGCCAACGTCCTGACTTTC CASSSRDGSSGANVLTF